These T cell receptor beta chains were read from a single sample in a study of shared clonotypes between healthy human individuals. Clones were sequenced by immunoSEQ multiplex PCR, and TCRdb holds only the in-frame ones, with some missing. Seen here are about 550,000 clones, around 95% observed once, and the top ten hold 0.09% to 0.13%. Material for sequencing was naive CD8+ T cells sorted from blood. These receptors came from a woman aged 30 to 39 in good health. Both conserved end residues are part of each CDR3. Fields, in order: clone size, V gene, CDR3 length, D gene, J gene, CDR3 DNA, CDR3 protein. D genes are given only for firm matches. A row's size may be missing; if present it is once, few, many or a size class.

NA,TRBV7-6,16,TRBD2,TRBJ2-1,TGTGCCAGCAGCTTAGTGGCGGGAGGCCGACCAAATGAGCAGTTCTTC,CASSLVAGGRPNEQFF
NA,TRBV9,16,TRBD1,TRBJ2-7,TGTGCCAGCAGCGTAGCTCCAGGACAGGGGGAGGGGGAGCAGTACTTC,CASSVAPGQGEGEQYF
NA,TRBV4-2,15,NA,TRBJ2-1,TGTGCCAGCAGCCAAGAAATCGGGTACCTTAATGAGCAGTTCTTC,CASSQEIGYLNEQFF
NA,TRBV29-1,11,NA,TRBJ2-7,TGCAGCGGTACTGCAGGTGACGAGCAGTACTTC,CSGTAGDEQYF
NA,TRBV13,14,NA,TRBJ1-5,TGTGCCAGCAGCTCTGGGGGTGGCGGCCAGCCCCAGCATTTT,CASSSGGGGQPQHF
once,TRBV28,15,NA,TRBJ2-1,TGTGCCAGCAGAGGGGACCGACCTTCCTACAATGAGCAGTTCTTC,CASRGDRPSYNEQFF
NA,TRBV2,17,NA,TRBJ1-4,TGTGCCAGCAGTGAAGCGCCCCGGGACGGGGTAAATGAAAAACTGTTTTTT,CASSEAPRDGVNEKLFF
NA,TRBV6-6,15,NA,TRBJ1-5,TGTGCCAGCAGTTACACGAAGGGTGGCAATCAGCCCCAGCATTTT,CASSYTKGGNQPQHF
NA,TRBV27,15,NA,TRBJ2-7,TGTGCCAGCAGTCCCGGAGGCCACTGGGTGGACGAGCAGTACTTC,CASSPGGHWVDEQYF
NA,TRBV7-9,16,TRBD2,TRBJ2-1,TGTGCCAGCAGCTTAGTTACTAGCGGGCCGTACAATGAGCAGTTCTTC,CASSLVTSGPYNEQFF
NA,TRBV11-2,15,NA,TRBJ2-7,TGTGCCAGCAGCTTTGCCGGGCGAGTGACCTACGAGCAGTACTTC,CASSFAGRVTYEQYF
NA,TRBV2,15,NA,TRBJ2-7,TGTGCCAGCACCGCACCGGAGACTCGGTCCTACGAGCAGTACTTC,CASTAPETRSYEQYF
NA,TRBV7-9,15,NA,TRBJ2-3,TGTGCCAGCAGCCTTATAGGGGCCAACTCAGATACGCAGTATTTT,CASSLIGANSDTQYF
NA,TRBV4-2,17,TRBD2,TRBJ2-1,TGTGCCAGCAGCCAAGAAGACGGACTAGCGGGGCGCCACGAGCAGTTCTTC,CASSQEDGLAGRHEQFF
once,TRBV2,15,NA,TRBJ2-1,TGTGCCAGCAGTGAAGGCCCCGGAAGTAACAATGAGCAGTTCTTC,CASSEGPGSNNEQFF
NA,TRBV19,17,NA,TRBJ1-5,TGTGCCAGTAGTATCCCTGCAGCTTCTTATAGCAATCAGCCCCAGCATTTT,CASSIPAASYSNQPQHF
NA,TRBV27,14,NA,TRBJ1-5,TGTGCCAGCAGTGAGGTTGGAGGCAATCAGCCCCAGCATTTT,CASSEVGGNQPQHF
NA,TRBV11-2,15,TRBD1,TRBJ2-7,TGTGCCAGCAGCTTAGGGACAGGGGGTCTCTACGAGCAGTACTTC,CASSLGTGGLYEQYF
NA,TRBV28,14,TRBD2,TRBJ2-7,TGTGCCAGCAGTTTGGGGAGGGGCCCCAACGAGCAGTACTTC,CASSLGRGPNEQYF
NA,TRBV28,13,TRBD1,TRBJ2-7,TGTGCCAGCAGTCGACAGGGGTGGTACGAGCAGTACTTC,CASSRQGWYEQYF
NA,TRBV10-1,11,NA,TRBJ1-1,TGCGCCAGCAGTGAAGGCACTGAAGCTTTCTTT,CASSEGTEAFF
NA,TRBV5-5,12,TRBD1,TRBJ1-1,TGTGCCAGCAGCTCAACAGGGGTTGAAGCTTTCTTT,CASSSTGVEAFF
NA,TRBV7-8,10,NA,TRBJ2-1,TGTGCCACTGGAGACAATGAGCAGTTCTTC,CATGDNEQFF
once,TRBV11-2,18,NA,TRBJ2-1,TGTGCCAGCAGCTTAGGACCGGGAGTTTCCCCTTTTTACAATGAGCAGTTCTTC,CASSLGPGVSPFYNEQFF
NA,TRBV23-1,15,NA,TRBJ2-7,TGCGCCAGCAGGACCCCGGGTAGGGGAGACTACGAGCAGTACTTC,CASRTPGRGDYEQYF
NA,TRBV7-6,12,NA,TRBJ2-7,TGTGCCAGCAGTGCGACAGGCTACGAGCAGTACTTC,CASSATGYEQYF
once,TRBV27,15,NA,TRBJ2-1,TGTGCCAGCAGACAGACAAGCTATTATTACAATGAGCAGTTCTTC,CASRQTSYYYNEQFF
NA,TRBV19,15,TRBD2,TRBJ2-7,TGTGCCAGTAGTATAGGACTAGCGGAGACCTACGAGCAGTACTTC,CASSIGLAETYEQYF
NA,TRBV6-1,12,NA,TRBJ2-1,TGTGCCAGCAGTGATCTATGGAACGAGCAGTTCTTC,CASSDLWNEQFF
once,TRBV27,14,NA,TRBJ2-1,TGTGCCAGCAGCTTAGCTTCCAAATACAATGAGCAGTTCTTC,CASSLASKYNEQFF
few,TRBV19,11,NA,TRBJ1-1,TGTGCCAGTAGTATGGACACTGAAGCTTTCTTT,CASSMDTEAFF
NA,TRBV28,18,NA,TRBJ2-7,TGTGCCAGCAGTTTTGAAATTACTAAAAGTTTCAACTCCTACGAGCAGTACTTC,CASSFEITKSFNSYEQYF
NA,TRBV29-1,11,NA,TRBJ2-3,TGCAGCGTTGTATGGACAGCAGCGCAGTATTTT,CSVVWTAAQYF